The 9 T cell receptor beta chains presented below share a single source sample, sequenced in a study of T cell repertoires in cytomegalovirus infection. Antigens for these TCRs are unknown. TCRdb recomputed calls from the reads with MiXCR, one row per CDR3 protein. Of 700,000 to 900,000 distinct CDR3 sequences in the sample, around 29% were seen once. Sample: cultured CD8+ T cells from PBMCs, taken from culture after CMV antigen stimulation. These receptors were taken from a human donor in good health (CMV status not recorded). Some clones in this sample may be carry-over from other donors' samples.

Comments on this clonotype: The junction departs from germline at one end; a sequencing error may be responsible. This chain uses TRBV4-1 with TRBJ2-3, with TRBD2 matching 9 bases. Per germline, CDR1 MGHRA and CDR2 YSYEKL. CDR3 size: 18 residues. The DNA of the CDR3 is TGCGCCAGCAGCCAAGCATCCGGCACCGGGACTAGCAGAGATACGCAGTATTTT. Its protein product is CASSQASGTGTSRDTQYF.

The chain recombines TRBV12-3 or TRBV12-4 with TRBJ1-4; D gene unclear. The CDR3 covers 15 residues. The germline V and J ends were trimmed by 7 bases and 8 bases, with 20 bases remaining between them. DNA for the CDR3: TGTGCCAGCACTGAAAAGGGTCCGATGCACGAAAAACTGTTTTTT. Residues: CASTEKGPMHEKLFF.

The chain couples TRBV12-3 or TRBV12-4 to TRBJ2-1; D unclear. This CDR3 spans 11 amino acids. Trimming took 3 bases from V and 8 from J, leaving 5 bases between them. The CDR3 region has the DNA TGTGCCAGCAGTTTGGTCCATGAGCAGTTCTTC. Translating gives CASSLVHEQFF.

This clonotype has just one count. V usage is TRBV6-5 and J usage is TRBJ1-2; a weak D match, TRBD1 (6 bases). V was pared by 3 bases and J by 3 bases, with 23 bases between. The CDR3 length is 18 residues. Per the germline V gene, CDR1 is MNHEY and CDR2 is SVGAGI. Here the CDR3 DNA reads TGTGCCAGCAGTTATTTAGAGACAGGCGGGGATTGGGACTATGGCTACACCTTC. Protein product: CASSYLETGGDWDYGYTF.

The chain employs TRBV20-1 and TRBJ2-1, with a tentative D call TRBD2 (6 bases). CDR3 size: 15 residues. V was shortened by 1 base and J by 5 bases, with 15 bases between the two germline ends. Germline CDR1 and CDR2: DFQATT and SNEGSKA (reference sequence). In DNA form, the CDR3 reads TGCAGTGCTAGAGTTGCGGGATTCACCCACAATGAGCAGTTCTTC. It specifies CSARVAGFTHNEQFF.

This clonotype was detected many times. V usage is TRBV7-9 and J usage is TRBJ1-1, with D maybe TRBD1 (5 bases). V was shortened by 1 base and J by 3 bases, with 12 bases between the two germline ends. Germline lookup yields CDR1 SEHNR and CDR2 FQNEAQ (reference sequence). The CDR3 has 15 amino acids. The CDR3 loop reads CASSLVRWGHTEAFF. In DNA, the CDR3 is TGTGCCAGCAGCTTAGTCCGATGGGGACACACTGAAGCTTTCTTT.

This clonotype was seen a few times. This chain's CDR3 is CATRTGRRNEQYF. The CDR3 nucleotides read TGTGCCACCAGGACAGGGCGAAGGAACGAGCAGTACTTC. The rearrangement uses TRBV27 and TRBJ2-7; 8 nucleotides agree with TRBD1. Losses at the gene ends were 10 bases for V and 5 bases for J; bases not matched to a gene: 10. CDR1 is MNHEY, CDR2 SMNVEV, per germline (reference sequence). The CDR3 covers 13 residues.

The chain joins TRBV27 to TRBJ1-6; tentative D call: TRBD1 (6 bases). Germline V lookup: CDR1 MNHEY, CDR2 SMNVEV (reference sequence). The CDR3 sequence is 12 residues long. The germline V and J ends were trimmed by 8 bases and 14 bases, with 16 bases remaining between them. The CDR3 here is CASSVGAGALHF. DNA for the CDR3: TGTGCCAGCTCCGTTGGGGCAGGGGCCCTCCACTTT.

The V call is TRBV10-3, the J call TRBJ2-3, with TRBD2 matching over 8 bases. V trimming: 11 bases; J trimming: 0 bases; junction bases outside the gene matches: 19. Per germline, CDR1 ENHRY and CDR2 SYGVKD. CDR3 length equals 18 residues. The CDR3 protein is CASLGRAGAATSTDTQYF. For the CDR3, the DNA is TGTGCCTCCTTAGGTAGAGCGGGGGCCGCCACTAGCACAGATACGCAGTATTTT.